The clone carrying this T cell receptor beta chain occurred many times. These data belong to a study of metastatic and nonmetastatic thyroid tumors. This CDR3 has 15 amino acids. The V gene's germline CDR1 is LGHDT and CDR2 YNNKEL (reference sequence). The V and J ends lost 0 bases and 5 bases respectively, with 14 bases between them. Using MiXCR, TCRdb re-called clones from the PCR reads. The table lists 25,000 to 35,000 clones, over 20% of them singletons. Thyroid surgery had not been preceded by any treatment in any patient. Sequenced material: blood. The V call is TRBV3-1, the J call TRBJ2-7; D may be TRBD1 (5 bases). This clonotype was obtained from a female donor with papillary thyroid cancer or a benign thyroid nodule (not recorded which). Some clones in this sample may be carry-over from other donors' samples. The CDR3 nucleotides read TGTGCCAGCAGCCAAGAGCTGACAGTTAGGAACGAGCAGTACTTC. It specifies CASSQELTVRNEQYF.